This T cell receptor (beta chain) came from a study of T cell responses to AZD1222 COVID-19 vaccine. The study's findings and limits: Regions 160-218 and 743-854 held dominance among vaccine-associated CD4 TCRs, which spanned spike. Repertoires were obtained solely post-peak T cell response. Mostly white British, mostly female donors; authors suggested clonal diversity may be underestimated.

Data came from immunoSEQ multiplex PCR; TCRdb stores just in-frame clones and leaves some out. Of 90,000 to 140,000 clones in the sample, 88% were seen once. The ends were cut back, 3 bases at V and 9 bases at J, with 15 bases in the middle. CDR1 is DFQATT and CDR2 is SNEGSKA in the germline V gene (reference sequence). The CDR3 is made up of 13 amino acids. Points on this clone: Its antigen is undetermined.

J is TRBJ2-1 and V is TRBV20-1, with D unclear. The sequence was collected from an adult in good health. Sequenced material: peripheral blood, taken on day 0 of AZD1222 vaccination. CDR3 protein: CSASPQALGEQFF. The CDR3 bases are TGCAGTGCTAGTCCGCAGGCCCTCGGTGAGCAGTTCTTC.